The rows below give T cell receptor beta chains drawn from one sample of a study of blood T cell repertoires in COVID-19. Clones were sequenced by immunoSEQ multiplex PCR, and TCRdb holds only the in-frame ones, with some missing. Among roughly 82,000 clones listed, roughly 82% were seen once. Input material: peripheral blood. The receptors originated from a man between 60 and 70 years old with acute or convalescent COVID-19. Both conserved end residues are part of each CDR3. A D gene is named only where the DNA matches it firmly. A row's size may be missing; if present it is once, few, many or a size class.

d_gene	abundance	v_gene	j_gene	CDR3nt	CDR3aa
TRBD2	-	TRBV7-9	TRBJ2-2	TGTGCCAGCAACCGAGGGACTAGCGGGTACACCGGGGAGCTGTTTTTT	CASNRGTSGYTGELFF
-	-	TRBV3-1/TRBV3-2	TRBJ2-3	TGTGCCAGCAGCCAAGGGTCCGGGAGCACAGATACGCAGTATTTT	CASSQGSGSTDTQYF
TRBD2	-	TRBV5-5	TRBJ2-2	TGTGCCAGCAGCTTAGGTGAGCGGGGGAATCTGAACACCGGGGAGCTGTTTTTT	CASSLGERGNLNTGELFF
-	-	TRBV4-1	TRBJ2-7	TGCGCCAGCAGCCTACCGGGAGAAGGGCACTACGAGCAGTACTTC	CASSLPGEGHYEQYF
-	-	TRBV12-3/TRBV12-4	TRBJ1-2	TGTGCCAGCAGCTTAGACCGGGGAGGTGGCTACACCTTC	CASSLDRGGGYTF
TRBD1	-	TRBV2	TRBJ1-1	TGTGCCAGCAGTGCCTTCGGGACAGGAAAAAACACTGAAGCTTTCTTT	CASSAFGTGKNTEAFF
-	few	TRBV5-1	TRBJ1-4	TGCGCCAGCAGCTTGGCCGCGGTGGAAGGTGAAAAACTGTTTTTT	CASSLAAVEGEKLFF
TRBD1	-	TRBV4-3	TRBJ1-2	TGCGCCAGCAGCTCCCGGGACAGGGGGCTTGGCTACACCTTC	CASSSRDRGLGYTF
TRBD1	-	TRBV6-5	TRBJ1-2	TGTGCCAGCAGCCCCGGGACAGGGAAAGGCGGCTACACCTTC	CASSPGTGKGGYTF
TRBD1	-	TRBV2	TRBJ2-7	TGTGCCAGCAGGGGACAGGGGATCTCCTACGAGCAGTACTTC	CASRGQGISYEQYF
TRBD1	-	TRBV6-5	TRBJ1-6	TGTGCCAGCAGTCTCGACAGGGGGAGTTCACCCCTCCACTTT	CASSLDRGSSPLHF
-	few	TRBV9	TRBJ1-1	TGTGCCAGCAGCGCCGGACAGATGAACACTGAAGCTTTCTTT	CASSAGQMNTEAFF
-	-	TRBV28	TRBJ1-1	TGTGCCAGCAGTGGATCAAGCGGGCAAGACACTGAAGCTTTCTTT	CASSGSSGQDTEAFF
-	-	TRBV7-2	TRBJ2-2	TGTGCCAGCAGCTTGGAAGGGGGCACCGGGGAGCTGTTTTTT	CASSLEGGTGELFF
-	-	TRBV15	TRBJ2-3	TGTGCCACCAGCAGAGCTGGAGCGGCAGATACGCAGTATTTT	CATSRAGAADTQYF
-	-	TRBV5-1	TRBJ2-3	TGCGCCAGCAGCTTGTCTAGTACCACAGATACGCAGTATTTT	CASSLSSTTDTQYF
TRBD1	-	TRBV6-2/TRBV6-3	TRBJ2-3	TGTGCCAGCAGTTACACCGACAGGGACCTCACAGATACGCAGTATTTT	CASSYTDRDLTDTQYF
-	once	TRBV6-2/TRBV6-3	TRBJ2-4	TGTGCCAGCAGTTACAGCGGGGCCAAAAACATTCAGTACTTC	CASSYSGAKNIQYF
-	few	TRBV30	TRBJ1-1	TGTGCCTGGAGTGGGTTAGGGGTGAACACTGAAGCTTTCTTT	CAWSGLGVNTEAFF
-	once	TRBV28	TRBJ1-2	TGTGCCAGCTCGGGCTTCCACACTTCCAGGGGTGGCTACACCTTC	CASSGFHTSRGGYTF
-	-	TRBV3-1/TRBV3-2	TRBJ1-1	TGTGCCAGCAGCCAAACCTTAAAGGGGGAAGCTTTCTTT	CASSQTLKGEAFF
TRBD2	-	TRBV10-3	TRBJ2-2	TGTGCCATCAGTGATGGGACTAGCGGGGGCACCGGGGAGCTGTTTTTT	CAISDGTSGGTGELFF
-	-	TRBV2	TRBJ1-1	TGTGCCAGCAAAGAGGGAACTGAAGCTTTCTTT	CASKEGTEAFF
TRBD1	-	TRBV7-2	TRBJ1-1	TGTGCCAGCAGCTTAAGTGACAGGGGAGAGAGATACCGAGAGGCTTTCTTT	CASSLSDRGERYREAFF
-	-	TRBV7-2	TRBJ1-5	TGTGCCAGCAGCTTAAATAGCCAGGGGTTCAATCAGCCCCAGCATTTT	CASSLNSQGFNQPQHF
-	-	TRBV27	TRBJ1-5	TGTGCCAGCAGTCTAGGAGGACTGGGGGGGCCCCAGCATTTT	CASSLGGLGGPQHF